Each of the 29 T cell receptor beta chains below was sequenced from the same sample in a study of blood T cell repertoires in COVID-19. Some clones are missing from TCRdb's copy, which holds only in-frame ones; the method was immunoSEQ multiplex PCR. Of roughly 350,000 clones in the sample, more than 70% are singletons; the top ten hold about 10%. Input material: peripheral blood. The receptors were sampled from a woman younger than 45 with COVID-19, enrolled during active disease.

This clone was found once. The V and J genes are TRBV14 and TRBJ2-3; 7 bases match TRBD2. Losses at the gene ends were 2 bases for V and 4 bases for J; bases not matched to a gene: 9. Per the germline V gene, CDR1 is SGHDN and CDR2 is FVKESK. CDR3 length: 16 residues. The DNA for the CDR3 is TGTGCCAGCAGCCAAATGCGCGGGAGAGGGCCAGATACGCAGTATTTT. This gives the protein CASSQMRGRGPDTQYF.

Concerning this clone: Other DNA sequences from this sample encode an identical CDR3 as well. V and J are TRBV27 and TRBJ2-3; 10 positions agree with TRBD2. In germline, CDR1 is MNHEY, CDR2 SMNVEV (reference sequence). Trimming removed 6 bases from V and 6 bases from J; junction bases left unmatched: 6. This CDR3 has 14 residues. CDR3 region: CASSPSGSSDTQYF. The CDR3 DNA sequence: TGTGCCAGCAGCCCTAGCGGGAGTAGCGATACGCAGTATTTT.

V gene TRBV28 combines with J gene TRBJ1-1, with D hard to call. The CDR3 has 11 amino acids. V dropped 6 bases and J dropped 2 bases, with 4 bases sitting between them. Germline V gene lookup returns CDR1 MDHEN and CDR2 SYDVKM. CDR3 region: CASRLNTEAFF. Here the CDR3 DNA reads TGTGCCAGCAGGCTAAACACTGAAGCTTTCTTT.

The chain employs TRBV12-3 or TRBV12-4 and TRBJ2-1; D remains ambiguous. Trimming removed 3 bases from V and 7 bases from J, with 4 bases in between. The CDR3 is 11 residues long. The CDR3 reads CASSFSNEQFF. Here the CDR3 DNA reads TGTGCCAGCAGTTTCAGTAATGAGCAGTTCTTC.

The chain carries TRBV5-1 and TRBJ2-6; no firm D call. The CDR3 has 16 residues. CDR1 SGHRS and CDR2 YFSETQ come from the germline V gene. V was clipped by 3 bases and J by 2 bases, with 12 bases between them. CDR3 loop: CASSYGRTAGANVLTF. CDR3 bases: TGCGCCAGCAGCTATGGCAGAACAGCTGGGGCCAACGTCCTGACTTTC.

J is TRBJ2-3 and V is TRBV12-2; TRBD1 was called by the table and not checked on the DNA. TRBV12-2 is a pseudogene locus. This CDR3 has 14 residues. CDR3 loop: CASREDRGADTQYF. DNA of the CDR3: TGTGCAAGTCGCGAGGACAGGGGTGCAGATACGCAGTATTTT.

Notes on this clone: The identical CDR3 is also encoded by other nucleotide sequences in the sample. The chain is built from TRBV7-9 and TRBJ2-5; tentatively, D is TRBD1 (5 bases). This CDR3 contains 13 residues. Germline CDR1 and CDR2: SEHNR and FQNEAQ (reference sequence). Deletions cut 3 bases from V and 1 base from J, with 6 bases between. For the CDR3, the DNA is TGTGCCAGCAGCTTTGACAGCCAAGAGACCCAGTACTTC. Translation: CASSFDSQETQYF.

The chain combines TRBV19 with TRBJ2-7, with D perhaps matching TRBD1 (5 bases). Germline V gene lookup returns CDR1 LNHDA and CDR2 SQIVND (reference sequence). The CDR3 is made up of 12 amino acids. The germline V and J ends were trimmed by 5 bases and 3 bases, with 8 bases remaining between them. CDR3 sequence: CASSPDSYEQYF. The CDR3 bases are TGTGCCAGTAGTCCTGACAGCTACGAGCAGTACTTC.

This clone was seen just once. The genes are TRBV9 and TRBJ2-5, with TRBD2 as a possible D gene (6 bases). Trimming cost V 0 bases and J 2 bases, with 17 bases left between them. The CDR3 consists of 17 residues. Per germline, CDR1 SGDLS and CDR2 YYNGEE. CDR3 DNA: TGTGCCAGCAGCGTAGGATGGGGGAGGAGCGGGCAAGAGACCCAGTACTTC. As protein: CASSVGWGRSGQETQYF.

The rearrangement links TRBV5-4 to TRBJ2-7; 8 positions agree with TRBD2. J was trimmed by 0 bases and V by 2 bases; bases with no gene match: 10. The CDR3 loop spans 17 amino acids. CDR1 is SGHNT, CDR2 YYREEE, per germline (reference sequence). The CDR3 spells CASSFGSGGPSSYEQYF. DNA of the CDR3: TGTGCCAGCAGCTTTGGCTCGGGGGGGCCGAGCTCCTACGAGCAGTACTTC.

The chain couples TRBV4-1 to TRBJ1-5; 11 nucleotides align to TRBD1. This CDR3 is 19 amino acids long. Trimming removed 1 base from V and 5 bases from J; junction bases left unmatched: 13. Germline CDR1 and CDR2: MGHRA and YSYEKL. CDR3 DNA: TGCGCCAGCAGCCAAGTACTTCTTACCGGGACAGGGGGTGATCAGCCCCAGCATTTT. This gives the protein CASSQVLLTGTGGDQPQHF.

Here the CDR3 DNA reads TGTGCCACACAGGGGGCGCTTAATTCACCCCTCCACTTT. As protein: CATQGALNSPLHF. V is TRBV2 and J is TRBJ1-6; the match to TRBD1 covers 9 bases. J lost 6 bases, V lost 10 bases, and 4 bases had no gene match. Per germline, CDR1 SNHLY and CDR2 FYNNEI. The CDR3 sequence is 13 residues long.

CDR3 in DNA: TGTGCCTGGGCGGGGGGAGGCAATCAGCCCCAGCATTTT. This encodes CAWAGGGNQPQHF. J is TRBJ1-5 and V is TRBV30, with D possibly TRBD1 on 5 matching bases. V lost 5 bases to trimming and J lost 2 bases, with 10 bases between them. Looked up from germline, CDR1 is GTSNPN and CDR2 is SVGIG (reference sequence). The CDR3 is 13 amino acids.

The V call is TRBV19, the J call TRBJ2-7, with a possible D match to TRBD1 (5 bases). Trimming pared 5 bases from V and 6 bases from J, leaving 11 bases between. Germline CDR1 reads LNHDA; CDR2 reads SQIVND (reference sequence). The CDR3 loop spans 12 amino acids. The CDR3 sequence is CASSFGQTEQYF. CDR3 sequence (DNA): TGTGCCAGTAGTTTCGGACAAACCGAGCAGTACTTC. Combining the CDR3 with reference TRBV19 and TRBJ2-7 gives the whole variable domain DGGITQSPKYLFRKEGQNVTLSCEQNLNHDAMYWYRQDPGQGLRLIYYSQIVNDFQKGDIAEGYSVSREKKESFPLTVTSAQKNPTAFYLCASSFGQTEQYFGPGTRLTVT.

This clone appeared a few times. V usage is TRBV28 and J usage is TRBJ1-6; a weak D match, TRBD1 (6 bases). The germline CDR1 and CDR2 sequences are MDHEN and SYDVKM. This CDR3 has 13 amino acids. With 4 bases removed from V and 14 bases from J, the gap between germline ends came to 15 bases. CDR3 sequence reads: CASSYTGRVALHF. The CDR3 DNA reads TGTGCCAGCAGTTACACAGGGCGAGTGGCCCTCCACTTT.

The chain's CDR3 is CASSRTLAGTYNEQFF. The CDR3 region has the DNA TGTGCCAGCAGCCGGACACTAGCGGGAACCTACAATGAGCAGTTCTTC. V and J are TRBV3-1 (or the pseudogene TRBV3-2) and TRBJ2-1, with TRBD2 matching over 10 bases. This CDR3 contains 16 residues. CDR1 and CDR2 (germline): LGHDT, YNNKEL (reference sequence). The ends lost 4 bases at V and 2 bases at J; junction bases unmatched: 5.

The V and J genes are TRBV18 and TRBJ1-3; D not resolved. Germline V CDR1 and CDR2: KGHSH, LQKENI. Trimming took off 3 bases at V and 4 bases at J, with 7 bases between the two ends. The CDR3 totals 13 residues. The CDR3 coding sequence is TGTGCCAGCTCACCCCCCCCAGGAAACACCATATATTTT. Its protein is CASSPPPGNTIYF.

This rearrangement joins TRBV2 to TRBJ1-4; the D is unclear. Germline values: CDR1 SNHLY, CDR2 FYNNEI. The CDR3 covers 13 residues. V gave up 7 bases and J gave up 1 base, with 7 bases separating them. CDR3 residues: CASTRGTNEKLFF. CDR3 nucleotides: TGTGCCAGCACCCGCGGAACTAATGAAAAACTGTTTTTT.

V and J are TRBV19 and TRBJ1-5, with 7 bases lining up with TRBD1. The V gene end was trimmed by 5 bases and the J gene end by 3 bases; junction bases not matched to a gene: 4. CDR1 LNHDA and CDR2 SQIVND come from the germline V gene (reference sequence). The CDR3 is made up of 14 amino acids. The CDR3 sequence: CASSDDRVNQPQHF. CDR3 in DNA: TGTGCCAGTAGTGATGACAGGGTCAATCAGCCCCAGCATTTT.

This clone has just one count. The CDR3: CASSLPPGRVDSYEQYF. The DNA of the CDR3 is TGTGCCAGCAGCTTACCCCCCGGCAGGGTGGACTCCTACGAGCAGTACTTC. This rearrangement joins TRBV7-9 to TRBJ2-7, with a tentative D call TRBD1 (5 bases). There are 17 residues in the CDR3. The germline CDR1 and CDR2 sequences are SEHNR and FQNEAQ (reference sequence). Between the trimmed V and J ends, which lost 2 bases and 0 bases, there was a span of 17 bases.

The chain has TRBV28 and TRBJ2-6; 8 nucleotides align to TRBD1. V trimming: 3 bases; J trimming: 9 bases; junction bases outside the gene matches: 19. Germline V gene data show CDR1 as MDHEN and CDR2 as SYDVKM. CDR3 length: 19 residues. CDR3 coding DNA: TGTGCCAGCAGTTTTCAGACAGGGGCACTTTTACCCTCCATCAACGTCCTGACTTTC. It codes for CASSFQTGALLPSINVLTF.

The rearrangement joins TRBV4-1 to TRBJ2-3; possibly TRBD2 for D (5 bases). CDR1 and CDR2 from the germline V gene are MGHRA and YSYEKL. The V gene lost 4 bases and the J gene lost 9 bases, with 14 bases spanning the gap. The CDR3 runs 13 residues. DNA of the CDR3: TGCGCCAGCAGCCCCTTAAGTGGAGGCACGCAGTATTTT. It yields the protein CASSPLSGGTQYF.

This chain links TRBV3-1 (or the pseudogene TRBV3-2) with TRBJ2-7; TRBD1 might be the D (6 bases). Germline CDR1 reads LGHDT; CDR2 reads YNNKEL (reference sequence). This CDR3 is 15 amino acids long. V gave up 5 bases and J gave up 4 bases, with 18 bases separating them. The CDR3 bases are TGTGCCAGCAGCATCCGGGACACCAGACCATACGAGCAGTACTTC. Translating gives CASSIRDTRPYEQYF.

The V and J genes are TRBV5-1 and TRBJ1-3, with D unclear. Germline V gene data show CDR1 as SGHRS and CDR2 as YFSETQ. Trimming cost V 0 bases and J 0 bases, with 10 bases left between them. The CDR3 has 16 residues. The CDR3: CASSLAEHRSGNTIYF. In DNA, the CDR3 is TGCGCCAGCAGCTTGGCTGAACATCGCTCTGGAAACACCATATATTTT. The full variable domain, completed using reference TRBV5-1 and TRBJ1-3, is KAGVTQTPRYLIKTRGQQVTLSCSPISGHRSVSWYQQTPGQGLQFLFEYFSETQRNKGNFPGRFSGRQFSNSRSEMNVSTLELGDSALYLCASSLAEHRSGNTIYFGEGSWLTVV.

Concerning this clone: At the DNA level, this CDR3 is encoded by other sequences in the same sample as well. The chain is built from TRBV9 and TRBJ2-1; 10 positions agree with TRBD2. The trim removed 3 bases at V and 1 base at J, leaving 1 base unmatched. Germline V gene sequence: CDR1 SGDLS, CDR2 YYNGEE. The CDR3 contains 15 residues. The CDR3 loop reads CASSAAGGSYNEQFF. The CDR3 coding sequence is TGTGCCAGCAGCGCAGCGGGAGGGTCCTACAATGAGCAGTTCTTC.

The rearrangement joins TRBV5-1 to TRBJ2-1; the D gene is possibly TRBD2 (7 bases). The CDR3 covers 16 residues. The V gene's germline CDR1 is SGHRS and CDR2 YFSETQ. V lost 4 bases and J lost 1, with 15 bases in between. The CDR3 here is CASSPEGGASYNEQFF. The CDR3 DNA follows: TGCGCCAGCAGCCCCGAGGGGGGGGCGTCCTACAATGAGCAGTTCTTC.

The rearrangement links TRBV29-1 to TRBJ2-7; no firm D call. Per germline, CDR1 SQVTM and CDR2 ANQGSEA. Trimming shortened V by 7 bases and J by 2 bases, and 9 bases separated the two germline ends. This CDR3 is built from 11 residues. This chain's CDR3 is CSARVPYEQYF. The CDR3 nucleotides are TGCAGCGCCCGGGTCCCCTACGAGCAGTACTTC.

V and J are TRBV7-2 and TRBJ2-7; D is ambiguous. Trimming took off 3 bases at V and 3 bases at J, with 9 bases between the two ends. Germline values: CDR1 SGHTA, CDR2 FQGNSA. CDR3 size: 13 residues. The chain's CDR3 is CASSFRRSYEQYF. The CDR3 bases are TGTGCCAGCAGCTTCCGACGGAGCTACGAGCAGTACTTC. The whole variable domain, remainder taken from reference TRBV7-2 and TRBJ2-7, is GAGVSQSPSNKVTEKGKDVELRCDPISGHTALYWYRQSLGQGLEFLIYFQGNSAPDKSGLPSDRFSAERTGGSVSTLTIQRTQQEDSAVYLCASSFRRSYEQYFGPGTRLTVT.

This clone was picked up a small number of times. The V and J genes are TRBV10-3 and TRBJ1-4; TRBD1 matches at 11 bases. J was trimmed by 8 bases and V by 0 bases; bases with no gene match: 5. CDR3 size: 16 residues. From germline, CDR1 is ENHRY and CDR2 SYGVKD. As DNA, the CDR3 is TGTGCCATCAGTGAGTCTCGGGGACAGGGGGAAGAAAAACTGTTTTTT. Translated: CAISESRGQGEEKLFF.